Sequencing of this T cell receptor beta chain was carried out in a study of blood T cell repertoires in COVID-19. Trimming pared 5 bases from V and 4 bases from J, leaving 14 bases between. The CDR3 sequence is 14 residues long. Germline CDR1 reads SEHNR; CDR2 reads FQNEAQ (reference sequence). Data came from immunoSEQ multiplex PCR; TCRdb stores just in-frame clones and leaves some out. The sample holds about 240,000 clones, approximately 78% seen once. This clone occurred once. This TCR was recovered from a woman aged 55 to 70 with active or convalescent COVID-19. The specimen was peripheral blood. The V call is TRBV7-9, the J call TRBJ1-1; D remains ambiguous. The DNA of the CDR3 is TGTGCCAGCAGCCAAGCCCGTTCGCTCACTGAAGCTTTCTTT. It specifies CASSQARSLTEAFF.